These T cell receptor beta chains were read from a single sample in a study of T cell repertoires in ileal Crohn's disease. Sequenced by immunoSEQ multiplex PCR; TCRdb stores in-frame clones only, minus some. The data hold tens of thousands of clones, with roughly 81% observed a single time. What was sequenced was ileal tissue. These receptors were taken from an adult with Crohn's disease. Both conserved end residues are part of each CDR3. Fields, in order: clone size, V gene, J gene, D gene, CDR3 DNA, CDR3 protein. D genes are given only for firm matches. A row's size may be missing; if present it is once, few, many or a size class.

clone_size: .; v_call: TRBV5-6; j_call: TRBJ1-1; d_call: .; cdr3_nt: TGTGCCAGCAGGGTCTTGAACACACCTGGAGCTTTCTTT; cdr3_aa: CASRVLNTPGAFF
clone_size: .; v_call: TRBV5-6; j_call: TRBJ1-2; d_call: TRBD1; cdr3_nt: TGTGCCAGCAGACCGACAGGGCTTTCCTATGGCTACACCTTC; cdr3_aa: CASRPTGLSYGYTF
clone_size: .; v_call: TRBV7-2; j_call: TRBJ1-2; d_call: TRBD1; cdr3_nt: TGTGCCAGCAGCCCCGGGACAGTGAGTGGCTACACCTTC; cdr3_aa: CASSPGTVSGYTF
clone_size: .; v_call: TRBV5-6; j_call: TRBJ2-7; d_call: TRBD2; cdr3_nt: TGTGCCAGCAGCTTGAGGACTAGCGGGGGATCCTACGAGCAGTACTTC; cdr3_aa: CASSLRTSGGSYEQYF
clone_size: .; v_call: TRBV5-6; j_call: TRBJ1-2; d_call: .; cdr3_nt: TGTGCCAGCAGCTTTTACGGGGTTAGTGGTGGCTACACCTTC; cdr3_aa: CASSFYGVSGGYTF
clone_size: .; v_call: TRBV25-1; j_call: TRBJ2-2; d_call: .; cdr3_nt: TGTGCCAGCAGTCTAGGGAATTGGGGCATTAACACCGGGGAGCTGTTTTTT; cdr3_aa: CASSLGNWGINTGELFF
clone_size: few; v_call: TRBV9; j_call: TRBJ2-1; d_call: TRBD1; cdr3_nt: TGTGCCAGCAGCGTAGAGGACAGGTACAATGAGCAGTTCTTC; cdr3_aa: CASSVEDRYNEQFF
clone_size: .; v_call: TRBV7-9; j_call: TRBJ1-4; d_call: .; cdr3_nt: TGTGCCAGCAGCTTAGAGGGGTACGGAAATGAAAAACTGTTTTTT; cdr3_aa: CASSLEGYGNEKLFF
clone_size: .; v_call: TRBV4-3; j_call: TRBJ2-7; d_call: TRBD1; cdr3_nt: TGCGCCAGCAGCCAAGCTGCCGGGACAGGGGAGCAGTACTTC; cdr3_aa: CASSQAAGTGEQYF
clone_size: .; v_call: TRBV10-1; j_call: TRBJ1-5; d_call: .; cdr3_nt: TGCGCCAGCAGTTTTCGCGTCTATAGCAATCAGCCCCAGCATTTT; cdr3_aa: CASSFRVYSNQPQHF
clone_size: .; v_call: TRBV9; j_call: TRBJ1-3; d_call: .; cdr3_nt: TGTGCCAGCAGCGTAGGGGAGGTGATAGATGGAAACACCATATATTTT; cdr3_aa: CASSVGEVIDGNTIYF
clone_size: large; v_call: TRBV15; j_call: TRBJ1-5; d_call: TRBD1; cdr3_nt: TGTGCCACCAGCAGAGATGGGACAGCGAATCAGCCCCAGCATTTT; cdr3_aa: CATSRDGTANQPQHF
clone_size: .; v_call: TRBV6-1; j_call: TRBJ1-5; d_call: .; cdr3_nt: TGTGCCAGCAGCGGGGGAGGGATAGGCAATCAGCCCCAGCATTTT; cdr3_aa: CASSGGGIGNQPQHF
clone_size: .; v_call: TRBV7-2; j_call: TRBJ2-6; d_call: .; cdr3_nt: TGTGCCAGCAGCTTAGAGCCCTCTGGGGCCAACGTCCTGACTTTC; cdr3_aa: CASSLEPSGANVLTF
clone_size: .; v_call: TRBV6-1; j_call: TRBJ1-5; d_call: TRBD1; cdr3_nt: TGTGCCAGCAGTGCCACCGGGACAGCCAATCAGCCCCAGCATTTT; cdr3_aa: CASSATGTANQPQHF
clone_size: .; v_call: TRBV4-3; j_call: TRBJ1-4; d_call: .; cdr3_nt: TGCGCCAGCAGCTTGCGACTCTCGGGTCGTGAAAAACTGTTTTTT; cdr3_aa: CASSLRLSGREKLFF
clone_size: medium-sized; v_call: TRBV13; j_call: TRBJ2-7; d_call: .; cdr3_nt: TGTGCCAGCAGCTTAGGTCGGAGCGACGAGCAGTACTTC; cdr3_aa: CASSLGRSDEQYF
clone_size: .; v_call: TRBV2; j_call: TRBJ1-2; d_call: TRBD1; cdr3_nt: TGTGCTATTACTGGACAGGGGGTAAAAGGCTACACCTTC; cdr3_aa: CAITGQGVKGYTF
clone_size: .; v_call: TRBV5-4; j_call: TRBJ1-4; d_call: .; cdr3_nt: TGTGCCAGCTCTGGTCGCCACTCACAGACTAATGAAAAACTGTTTTTT; cdr3_aa: CASSGRHSQTNEKLFF
clone_size: .; v_call: TRBV10-3; j_call: TRBJ2-1; d_call: TRBD1; cdr3_nt: TGTGCCATCAGTCCCCGGGACAGGTCGGTCAATGAGCAGTTCTTC; cdr3_aa: CAISPRDRSVNEQFF
clone_size: once; v_call: TRBV4-3; j_call: TRBJ2-7; d_call: TRBD2; cdr3_nt: TGCGCCAGCAGCCAAGATTATGGTAGCGGGGGACCCGCCGAGCAGTACTTC; cdr3_aa: CASSQDYGSGGPAEQYF
clone_size: once; v_call: TRBV4-1; j_call: TRBJ1-6; d_call: .; cdr3_nt: TGCGCCAGCAGCCACGTAGATCAGGGTTCGTTTTCACCCCTCCACTTT; cdr3_aa: CASSHVDQGSFSPLHF
clone_size: .; v_call: TRBV5-5; j_call: TRBJ1-6; d_call: .; cdr3_nt: TGTGCCAGCAGCGCCGGGTGGAGCTCCTATAATTCACCCCTCCACTTT; cdr3_aa: CASSAGWSSYNSPLHF
clone_size: .; v_call: TRBV29-1; j_call: TRBJ2-1; d_call: .; cdr3_nt: TGCAGCGTTGAAGGGACAGAGTACTACAATGAGCAGTTCTTC; cdr3_aa: CSVEGTEYYNEQFF
clone_size: .; v_call: TRBV7-4; j_call: TRBJ1-1; d_call: .; cdr3_nt: TGTGCCAGCAGCTTAGCCCGGCCCTTTACTTCCGGAGAGGGTAAACCGAACACTGAAGCTTTCTTT; cdr3_aa: CASSLARPFTSGEGKPNTEAFF
clone_size: .; v_call: TRBV29-1; j_call: TRBJ1-1; d_call: .; cdr3_nt: TGCAGCGCAGGGGAGGGGGGTTTCACTGAAGCTTTCTTT; cdr3_aa: CSAGEGGFTEAFF
clone_size: .; v_call: TRBV4-2; j_call: TRBJ2-3; d_call: TRBD2; cdr3_nt: TGTGCCAGCAGCGAGCGGGGAAGTACGCAGTATTTT; cdr3_aa: CASSERGSTQYF
clone_size: .; v_call: TRBV5-5; j_call: TRBJ2-7; d_call: TRBD1; cdr3_nt: TGTGCCAGCAGTTCATCCCGGGACAGGGACGGTCAGAAGTACTTC; cdr3_aa: CASSSSRDRDGQKYF
clone_size: .; v_call: TRBV6-5; j_call: TRBJ1-2; d_call: .; cdr3_nt: TGTGCCAGCAGCACTGGTCGGGTCTATGGCTACACCTTC; cdr3_aa: CASSTGRVYGYTF
clone_size: .; v_call: TRBV11-2; j_call: TRBJ1-6; d_call: TRBD1; cdr3_nt: TGTGCCAGCAGCTCCCGGGACAGGGGAAATTCACCCCTCCACTTT; cdr3_aa: CASSSRDRGNSPLHF
clone_size: .; v_call: TRBV9; j_call: TRBJ2-2; d_call: TRBD2; cdr3_nt: TGTGCCAGCAGCTTCTTAGCGGGGGGGACCGGCGGGGAGCTGTTTTTT; cdr3_aa: CASSFLAGGTGGELFF
clone_size: few; v_call: TRBV7-2; j_call: TRBJ1-5; d_call: .; cdr3_nt: TGTGCCAGCAGCCTTTTATTCAATCAGCCCCAGCATTTT; cdr3_aa: CASSLLFNQPQHF
clone_size: .; v_call: TRBV28; j_call: TRBJ1-2; d_call: TRBD1; cdr3_nt: TGTGCCAGCAGTTCAGGGGGGACAGGGGCTACCTACACCTTC; cdr3_aa: CASSSGGTGATYTF
clone_size: .; v_call: TRBV2; j_call: TRBJ1-1; d_call: TRBD1; cdr3_nt: TGTGCCAGCAGTGGGGACAGGGGGCGTCGGGAAGCTTTCTTT; cdr3_aa: CASSGDRGRREAFF
clone_size: .; v_call: TRBV6-5; j_call: TRBJ2-7; d_call: .; cdr3_nt: TGTGCCAGCAGTTGGGGGGAGGAATACGAGCAGTACTTC; cdr3_aa: CASSWGEEYEQYF
clone_size: .; v_call: TRBV2; j_call: TRBJ1-2; d_call: TRBD1; cdr3_nt: TGTGCCAGCAGACAGGGGATCTATGGCTACACCTTC; cdr3_aa: CASRQGIYGYTF
clone_size: once; v_call: TRBV19; j_call: TRBJ2-7; d_call: .; cdr3_nt: TGTGCCAGTACCCCCCGCGGGGGCCGCCGGGACGAGCAGTACTTC; cdr3_aa: CASTPRGGRRDEQYF
clone_size: .; v_call: TRBV19; j_call: TRBJ1-5; d_call: .; cdr3_nt: TGTGCCAGTAGTGCTAACCCCCGCAGGTGGCTTCAGCCCCAGCATTTT; cdr3_aa: CASSANPRRWLQPQHF
clone_size: .; v_call: TRBV5-4; j_call: TRBJ2-6; d_call: .; cdr3_nt: TGTGCCAGCAGCTTGGACGGGGTGTCCGGGGCCAACGTCCTGACTTTC; cdr3_aa: CASSLDGVSGANVLTF
clone_size: .; v_call: TRBV5-1; j_call: TRBJ2-2; d_call: TRBD1; cdr3_nt: TGCGCCAGCAGCTGGGACAGCCTGAACACCGGGGAGCTGTTTTTT; cdr3_aa: CASSWDSLNTGELFF
clone_size: few; v_call: TRBV9; j_call: TRBJ1-1; d_call: .; cdr3_nt: TGTGCCAGCAGCGTAGCCCCCGGAGGATCTGAAGCTTTCTTT; cdr3_aa: CASSVAPGGSEAFF
clone_size: .; v_call: TRBV2; j_call: TRBJ2-3; d_call: TRBD1; cdr3_nt: TGTGCCAGCAGTGAAAGGGACAGGGGGTCTAGCACAGATACGCAGTATTTT; cdr3_aa: CASSERDRGSSTDTQYF
clone_size: .; v_call: TRBV10-1; j_call: TRBJ1-6; d_call: TRBD1; cdr3_nt: TGCGCCAGCAGTGAGATCGGGACAGGGGATTCACCCCTCCACTTT; cdr3_aa: CASSEIGTGDSPLHF
clone_size: .; v_call: TRBV7-6; j_call: TRBJ2-2; d_call: .; cdr3_nt: TGTGCCAGCAGCTTAATTTTGGCCAGCGGGGAGCTGTTTTTT; cdr3_aa: CASSLILASGELFF
clone_size: .; v_call: TRBV29-1; j_call: TRBJ2-7; d_call: TRBD2; cdr3_nt: TGCAGCGTTGTGTCCGGGACTAGGTCGTCAGAGCAGTACTTC; cdr3_aa: CSVVSGTRSSEQYF
clone_size: .; v_call: TRBV19; j_call: TRBJ2-4; d_call: TRBD2; cdr3_nt: TGTGCCAGTAGTTACATCGGACTAGGGACGAACATTCAGTACTTC; cdr3_aa: CASSYIGLGTNIQYF
clone_size: .; v_call: TRBV5-1; j_call: TRBJ2-7; d_call: .; cdr3_nt: TGCGCCAGCAGTGGGCCCAACTCCTACGAGCAGTACTTC; cdr3_aa: CASSGPNSYEQYF
clone_size: .; v_call: TRBV11-2; j_call: TRBJ2-2; d_call: TRBD1; cdr3_nt: TGTGCCAGCAGCAGACAGGGGGTTAACACCGGGGAGCTGTTTTTT; cdr3_aa: CASSRQGVNTGELFF